Listed here are 21 T cell receptor beta chains from one sample, sequenced in a study of T cell repertoires in cytomegalovirus infection. Each CDR3 protein gets one entry after TCRdb re-called the reads with MiXCR. The data hold roughly 280,000 distinct CDR3 sequences, with approximately 14% observed a single time. Sequences were obtained from PBMCs. The receptor set was obtained from a human donor in good health (CMV status not recorded). Some clones in this sample may be carry-over from other donors' samples.

This clonotype was seen repeatedly, ten times or more. This chain connects TRBV4-1 to TRBJ1-2; 7 positions agree with TRBD1. This CDR3 is built from 19 residues. Trimming removed 4 bases from V and 6 bases from J; junction bases left unmatched: 23. Germline assignment: CDR1 MGHRA and CDR2 YSYEKL. CDR3 coding DNA: TGCGCCAGCAGCCCCCCCTTGGGGGGACAGTTTGTTCTCCAGAATGGCTACACCTTC. Translated: CASSPPLGGQFVLQNGYTF.

The rearrangement joins TRBV20-1 to TRBJ2-7, with D hard to call. Trimming took off 4 bases at V and 2 bases at J, with 15 bases between the two ends. CDR1 is DFQATT and CDR2 is SNEGSKA in the germline V gene (reference sequence). The CDR3 has 14 residues. The chain's CDR3 is CSATNPGTAYEQYF. CDR3 DNA sequence: TGCAGTGCTACAAATCCCGGAACTGCCTACGAGCAGTACTTC.

The table lists this clonotype with many counts. V is TRBV7-2 and J is TRBJ2-7, with 10 bases matching TRBD2. With V trimmed by 6 bases and J by 6 bases, 8 bases remained unmatched. This CDR3 region has 14 residues. CDR1 is SGHTA and CDR2 is FQGNSA in the germline V gene. CDR3 in amino acids: CASRRLAGAGEQYF. CDR3 DNA sequence: TGTGCCAGCAGGCGCCTAGCGGGAGCGGGCGAGCAGTACTTC.

This clonotype was found many times. The chain recombines TRBV7-2 with TRBJ1-2; D remains unclear. There are 12 residues in the CDR3. Trimming pared 3 bases from V and 8 bases from J, leaving 10 bases between. Germline CDR1 SGHTA, CDR2 FQGNSA. The DNA for the CDR3 is TGTGCCAGCAGCTTCGGCCCCGAGGGCTACACCTTC. Translation: CASSFGPEGYTF.

J is TRBJ2-7 and V is TRBV18, with TRBD2 matching 7 bases. The CDR3 spans 16 residues. Trimming at V came to 6 bases and at J to 1 base, leaving 12 bases not matched to a gene. Germline values: CDR1 KGHSH, CDR2 LQKENI. The CDR3 sequence: CASSLEERGRSYEQYF. CDR3 coding DNA: TGTGCCAGCTCCCTAGAGGAGCGGGGTCGATCCTACGAGCAGTACTTC.

The chain employs TRBV5-1 and TRBJ1-2; TRBD1 is a possible D gene (6 bases). CDR3 length: 14 residues. CDR1 is SGHRS, CDR2 YFSETQ, per germline. The V and J ends lost 0 bases and 2 bases respectively, with 8 bases between them. CDR3 bases: TGCGCCAGCAGCTTGGGACAGGAAAACTATGGCTACACCTTC. This translates into CASSLGQENYGYTF.

The chain employs TRBV29-1 and TRBJ1-2, with 8 bases fitting TRBD1. This CDR3 is built from 14 residues. CDR1 and CDR2 (germline): SQVTM, ANQGSEA. With V trimmed by 3 bases and J by 6 bases, 9 bases remained unmatched. The CDR3 DNA reads TGCAGCGTTGAGGGGGGCAGGGGGCCGGATGGCTACACCTTC. Translation: CSVEGGRGPDGYTF.

Ten or more counts support this clonotype. The chain combines TRBV7-3 with TRBJ2-3; D remains unclear. V shed 5 bases and J shed 3 bases, with 9 bases lying between them. Germline CDR1 and CDR2: SGHTA and FQGTGA. This CDR3 comprises 13 residues. The CDR3 sequence: CASSATGTDTQYF. CDR3 coding DNA: TGTGCCAGCAGCGCCACCGGGACAGATACGCAGTATTTT.

The chain employs TRBV19 and TRBJ2-3; 7 nucleotides line up with TRBD2. Trimming removed 5 bases from V and 2 bases from J; junction bases left unmatched: 7. The CDR3 covers 15 residues. CDR1 and CDR2 from the germline V gene are LNHDA and SQIVND (reference sequence). The CDR3: CASSSGTTFTDTQYF. CDR3 DNA: TGTGCCAGTAGTTCCGGGACTACATTCACAGATACGCAGTATTTT. The whole variable domain, remainder taken from reference TRBV19 and TRBJ2-3, is DGGITQSPKYLFRKEGQNVTLSCEQNLNHDAMYWYRQDPGQGLRLIYYSQIVNDFQKGDIAEGYSVSREKKESFPLTVTSAQKNPTAFYLCASSSGTTFTDTQYFGPGTRLTVL.

The chain recombines TRBV27 with TRBJ2-1, with TRBD2 identical over 10 bases. Germline V lookup: CDR1 MNHEY, CDR2 SMNVEV (reference sequence). V gave up 1 base and J gave up 7 bases; unmatched junction bases: 4. The CDR3 length is 15 residues. This chain's CDR3 is CASSLYPSGRNEQFF. CDR3 DNA sequence: TGTGCCAGCAGTTTATACCCTAGCGGGAGAAATGAGCAGTTCTTC.

The sample holds a few counts of this clonotype. V and J are TRBV29-1 and TRBJ1-5; possibly TRBD1 for D (6 bases). Germline V gene lookup returns CDR1 SQVTM and CDR2 ANQGSEA. Trimming cost V 3 bases and J 5 bases, with 14 bases left between them. CDR3 length: 14 amino acids. CDR3 DNA: TGCAGCGTTGAGCGGGCTCCAGGGGATCAGCCCCAGCATTTT. Translating it yields CSVERAPGDQPQHF. Looking up the rest from reference TRBV29-1 and TRBJ1-5 gives the full variable domain: SAVISQKPSRDICQRGTSLTIQCQVDSQVTMMFWYRQQPGQSLTLIATANQGSEATYESGFVIDKFPISRPNLTFSTLTVSNMSPEDSSIYLCSVERAPGDQPQHFGDGTRLSIL.

The J gene is TRBJ2-7, the V gene TRBV29-1; 12 bases align to TRBD2. The V gene's germline CDR1 is SQVTM and CDR2 ANQGSEA. The CDR3 extends over 15 amino acids. V gave up 1 base and J gave up 3 bases; unmatched junction bases: 4. The chain's CDR3 is CSVEGETSGSYEQYF. CDR3 DNA sequence: TGCAGCGTTGAAGGGGAGACTAGCGGGAGCTACGAGCAGTACTTC.

This clonotype was recorded a few times. V is TRBV19 and J is TRBJ2-7; TRBD2 matches at 13 bases. CDR1 LNHDA and CDR2 SQIVND come from the germline V gene (reference sequence). V lost 6 bases and J lost 2; bases outside the gene matches: 7. The CDR3 contains 16 residues. In nucleotides, the CDR3 is TGTGCCAGTAGATTTATGGGACTAGCGGGAACCTACGAGCAGTACTTC. Its protein product is CASRFMGLAGTYEQYF.

This clonotype has at least ten counts. The chain employs TRBV27 and TRBJ1-4, with D perhaps matching TRBD1 (5 bases). Between the trimmed V and J ends, which lost 3 bases and 6 bases, there was a span of 14 bases. The CDR3 loop spans 15 amino acids. From germline, CDR1 is MNHEY and CDR2 SMNVEV (reference sequence). CDR3 DNA: TGTGCCAGCAGTTTCTTGGGGCGGGGGGATGAAAAACTGTTTTTT. Residues: CASSFLGRGDEKLFF.

CDR3 DNA sequence: TGTGCCAGCAGTTACGGGCGGGGGACCTCAGCCAAAAACATTCAGTACTTC. The encoded protein is CASSYGRGTSAKNIQYF. The rearrangement joins TRBV6-6 to TRBJ2-4, with 7 bases lining up with TRBD2. The germline CDR1 and CDR2 sequences are MNHNY and SVGAGI (reference sequence). The CDR3 totals 17 residues. With V trimmed by 2 bases and J by 0 bases, 7 bases remained unmatched.

This clonotype was found many times. This chain links TRBV7-2 with TRBJ1-2; possibly TRBD1 for D (6 bases). There are 15 residues in the CDR3. Germline loops: CDR1 SGHTA, CDR2 FQGNSA. Trimming cost V 5 bases and J 2 bases, with 15 bases left between them. CDR3 DNA sequence: TGTGCCAGCAGCCCGGACAGAAGAACGAACTATGGCTACACCTTC. This translates into CASSPDRRTNYGYTF.

This clonotype was seen ten or more times. The chain carries TRBV7-8 and TRBJ2-1; D remains unclear. Germline V gives CDR1 SGHVS, CDR2 FQNEAQ. The CDR3 sequence is 15 residues long. V shed 3 bases and J shed 7 bases, with 16 bases lying between them. Here the CDR3 DNA reads TGTGCCAGCAGCTTGAGGTTCCACGGACGGAATGAGCAGTTCTTC. It codes for CASSLRFHGRNEQFF. Full variable domain (missing parts from reference TRBV7-8 and TRBJ2-1): GAGVSQSPRYKVAKRGQDVALRCDPISGHVSLFWYQQALGQGPEFLTYFQNEAQLDKSGLPSDRFFAERPEGSVSTLKIQRTQQEDSAVYLCASSLRFHGRNEQFFGPGTRLTVL.

The table lists this clonotype with many counts. The rearrangement joins TRBV19 to TRBJ2-1, with D tentatively TRBD1 (5 bases). The CDR3 totals 15 residues. With 6 bases removed from V and 5 bases from J, the gap between germline ends came to 17 bases. Germline V gene sequence: CDR1 LNHDA, CDR2 SQIVND (reference sequence). The CDR3 sequence: CASSSGASRHNEQFF. The DNA for the CDR3 is TGTGCCAGTAGCTCTGGGGCTTCCCGACACAATGAGCAGTTCTTC.

This clonotype was recorded many times. The V call is TRBV10-3, the J call TRBJ2-7; TRBD1 matches at 9 bases. CDR3 length: 14 residues. The V segment lost 3 bases and the J segment 6 bases; nucleotides outside the gene matches: 6. Germline V lookup: CDR1 ENHRY, CDR2 SYGVKD. CDR3 DNA sequence: TGTGCCATCAGTGACTCGGGACAGGGTGGCGAGCAGTACTTC. Protein product: CAISDSGQGGEQYF.

The gene calls are TRBV20-1 and TRBJ2-4; 9 nucleotides align to TRBD1. This CDR3 is 18 amino acids long. After removal of 2 bases from V and 0 bases from J, the junction contained 11 bases not matched to a gene. The germline CDR1 and CDR2 sequences are DFQATT and SNEGSKA (reference sequence). The CDR3 nucleotides are TGCAGTGCTAGATCTCCCGGGACAGGGACCCTAGCCAAAAACATTCAGTACTTC. Translating it yields CSARSPGTGTLAKNIQYF.

This clonotype occurred many times. The gene calls are TRBV7-6 and TRBJ2-1; 9 bases align to TRBD2. With V trimmed by 5 bases and J by 8 bases, 4 bases remained unmatched. Looked up from germline, CDR1 is SGHVS and CDR2 is FNYEAQ. CDR3 size: 13 residues. The CDR3: CASSPRTSDEQFF. The CDR3 DNA follows: TGTGCCAGCAGCCCCAGGACTAGCGATGAGCAGTTCTTC.